The 25 T cell receptor beta chains in this list originate from one sample, sequenced in a study of blood T cell repertoires in COVID-19. The repertoire was sequenced with immunoSEQ multiplex PCR; TCRdb's copy has only in-frame clones and lacks some. The table includes some 510,000 clones, over 75% detected once. The specimen was PBMCs or T cells enriched from blood (not recorded which). The receptor source for this set is a middle-aged woman who had recovered from COVID-19.

This CDR3 is CASSASERDEQYF. The CDR3, as DNA: TGTGCCAGTAGTGCCAGTGAACGGGACGAGCAGTACTTC. The chain carries TRBV19 and TRBJ2-7; D gene uncertain. Germline V CDR1 and CDR2: LNHDA, SQIVND (reference sequence). This CDR3 is 13 amino acids long. Trimming removed 5 bases at V and 5 bases at J, with 13 bases between.

This sequence joins TRBV6-5 and TRBJ1-2; the match to TRBD1 covers 9 bases. With V trimmed by 6 bases and J by 4 bases, 9 bases remained unmatched. The CDR3 is 15 residues long. CDR1 is MNHEY, CDR2 SVGAGI, per germline. The CDR3 protein is CASRRTGALGYGYTF. In nucleotides, the CDR3 is TGTGCCAGCAGACGGACAGGGGCCCTAGGCTATGGCTACACCTTC.

V usage is TRBV5-1 and J usage is TRBJ2-3, with D tentatively TRBD2 (5 bases). Between the trimmed V and J ends, which lost 4 bases and 3 bases, there was a span of 12 bases. The CDR3 consists of 14 residues. Per germline, CDR1 SGHRS and CDR2 YFSETQ. The CDR3 sequence is CASSGGLPTDTQYF. The CDR3 nucleotides are TGCGCCAGCAGCGGAGGACTGCCAACAGATACGCAGTATTTT.

The chain combines TRBV7-2 with TRBJ1-1; D gene ambiguous. This CDR3 spans 14 amino acids. V was trimmed by 5 bases and J by 1 base, leaving 11 bases between them. Germline CDR1 is SGHTA and CDR2 is FQGNSA. CDR3 amino acids: CASSPVLANTEAFF. For the CDR3, the DNA is TGTGCCAGCAGCCCAGTTTTGGCGAACACTGAAGCTTTCTTT.

This clone occurred once. The V call is TRBV27, the J call TRBJ1-5; 9 nucleotides match TRBD1. CDR3 length: 15 amino acids. Germline V lookup: CDR1 MNHEY, CDR2 SMNVEV (reference sequence). Trimming cost V 6 bases and J 9 bases; bases outside gene matches: 12. CDR3 in DNA: TGTGCCAGCAGCCCCCGGGGACAGGGCTTATCGCCCCAGCATTTT. It encodes CASSPRGQGLSPQHF.

The gene calls are TRBV9 and TRBJ2-1; 9 bases are shared with TRBD2. This CDR3 is built from 15 residues. Germline CDR1 is SGDLS and CDR2 is YYNGEE. J lost 7 bases, V lost 2 bases, and 7 bases had no gene match. The DNA of the CDR3 is TGTGCCAGCAGCGTTAGCGGGAGTATGCCAAATGAGCAGTTCTTC. This codes for CASSVSGSMPNEQFF.

V gene TRBV14 combines with J gene TRBJ1-1; 7 bases are a match to TRBD1. The CDR3 runs 15 residues. In germline, CDR1 is SGHDN, CDR2 FVKESK. V trimming: 4 bases; J trimming: 2 bases; junction bases outside the gene matches: 7. The CDR3: CASSRQGVRNTEAFF. CDR3 sequence (DNA): TGTGCCAGCAGCCGTCAGGGGGTTAGAAACACTGAAGCTTTCTTT.

V and J are TRBV7-2 and TRBJ1-5; D ambiguous. Germline-derived CDR1 and CDR2 are SGHTA and FQGNSA. Between the trimmed V and J ends, which lost 5 bases and 0 bases, there was a span of 5 bases. The CDR3 extends over 13 amino acids. The CDR3: CASSQISNQPQHF. As DNA, the CDR3 is TGTGCCAGCAGCCAAATTAGCAATCAGCCCCAGCATTTT.

J is TRBJ2-7 and V is TRBV7-8, with TRBD1 as a possible D gene (6 bases). V was cut by 4 bases and J by 6 bases, with 16 bases left in between. Germline assignment: CDR1 SGHVS and CDR2 FQNEAQ. The CDR3 runs 14 residues. The CDR3: CASSSWDNPSEQYF. CDR3 DNA: TGTGCCAGCAGCTCTTGGGACAACCCCTCCGAGCAGTACTTC.

CDR3 protein: CASSQVLTGGFGNTIYF. In DNA, the CDR3 is TGCGCCAGCAGCCAAGTTCTGACAGGGGGCTTTGGAAACACCATATATTTT. The rearrangement uses TRBV4-3 and TRBJ1-3, with 10 bases identical to TRBD1. V was clipped by 1 base and J by 3 bases; unmatched bases: 6. The CDR3 contains 17 residues. Germline CDR1 is LGHNA and CDR2 is YSLEER.

The chain couples TRBV5-1 to TRBJ2-3, with 9 bases identical to TRBD1. CDR3 length: 16 residues. Germline loops: CDR1 SGHRS, CDR2 YFSETQ. The junction had 5 bases not matched to a gene; V was cut back by 1 base and J by 2 bases. The CDR3: CASSLTGGPPTDTQYF. In nucleotides, the CDR3 is TGCGCCAGCAGCTTGACAGGGGGCCCGCCCACAGATACGCAGTATTTT.

The chain carries TRBV3-1 (or the pseudogene TRBV3-2) and TRBJ2-7; D unclear. V lost 1 base and J lost 5, with 15 bases in between. Germline lookup yields CDR1 LGHDT and CDR2 YNNKEL (reference sequence). This CDR3 has 15 residues. The CDR3 DNA reads TGTGCCAGCAGCCAAGGCCTGTTCACGGTCCACGAGCAGTACTTC. Protein sequence: CASSQGLFTVHEQYF.

This clone was counted many times. The chain has TRBV6-5 and TRBJ1-1; no definite D call. The CDR3 consists of 13 residues. Germline V CDR1 and CDR2: MNHEY, SVGAGI. Trimming removed 6 bases at V and 4 bases at J, with 12 bases between. This chain's CDR3 is CASRARGSTEAFF. As DNA, the CDR3 is TGTGCCAGCAGGGCCAGAGGGTCCACTGAAGCTTTCTTT.

CDR3 DNA: TGTGCCAGCAGCTTAGAGGGCTACACCTTC. Translating gives CASSLEGYTF. V usage is TRBV5-8 and J usage is TRBJ1-2, with no clear D. This CDR3 spans 10 amino acids. The germline V gene has CDR1 SGHTS and CDR2 YDEGEE. V shed 2 bases and J shed 8 bases, with 4 bases lying between them.

The V and J genes are TRBV9 and TRBJ1-1; maybe TRBD1 (5 bases). CDR1 and CDR2 from the germline V gene are SGDLS and YYNGEE. This CDR3 has 13 residues. V lost 7 bases and J 4 bases, leaving 14 bases between the germline ends. The CDR3 coding sequence is TGTGCCAGCGGACCTTCAGGGTTCACTGAAGCTTTCTTT. Translation: CASGPSGFTEAFF.

V and J are TRBV9 and TRBJ2-3; D is perhaps TRBD2 (6 bases). The CDR3 loop spans 17 amino acids. The germline V and J ends were trimmed by 0 bases and 0 bases, with 14 bases remaining between them. Germline CDR1 is SGDLS and CDR2 is YYNGEE. The CDR3 DNA reads TGTGCCAGCAGCGTAGGTCGGGGGATCCCTAGCACAGATACGCAGTATTTT. Translated, it gives CASSVGRGIPSTDTQYF.

The chain joins TRBV5-6 to TRBJ2-7; perhaps TRBD1 as D (6 bases). The V gene's germline CDR1 is SGHDT and CDR2 YYEEEE. The CDR3 totals 12 residues. V lost 4 bases and J 6 bases, leaving 11 bases between the germline ends. CDR3 DNA: TGTGCCAGCAGCCCAGGGGTTTTCGAGCAGTACTTC. It codes for CASSPGVFEQYF.

V is TRBV15 and J is TRBJ1-1, with D hard to call. The CDR3 loop spans 15 amino acids. V lost 1 base and J 1 base, leaving 10 bases between the germline ends. Per germline, CDR1 LNHNV and CDR2 YYDKDF (reference sequence). DNA of the CDR3: TGTGCCACCAGCAGAGGAGCGGGATCGAACACTGAAGCTTTCTTT. It translates to CATSRGAGSNTEAFF.

This sequence joins TRBV7-9 and TRBJ1-1; 9 bases are a match to TRBD1. V gave up 4 bases and J gave up 5 bases; unmatched junction bases: 5. The CDR3 runs 14 residues. Germline CDR1 SEHNR, CDR2 FQNEAQ (reference sequence). The CDR3 region is CASSSGQGSTEAFF. For the CDR3, the DNA is TGTGCCAGCAGCTCCGGACAGGGGAGTACTGAAGCTTTCTTT.

The V call is TRBV7-6, the J call TRBJ1-2; 7 bases match TRBD1. V trimming: 0 bases; J trimming: 3 bases; junction bases outside the gene matches: 4. The CDR3 is 15 amino acids. Germline CDR1 reads SGHVS; CDR2 reads FNYEAQ. The CDR3 sequence is CASSLAGGPYYGYTF. DNA for the CDR3: TGTGCCAGCAGCTTAGCAGGGGGCCCTTACTATGGCTACACCTTC.

The rearrangement uses TRBV10-1 and TRBJ2-3; 7 nucleotides align to TRBD2. CDR1 is WNHNN, CDR2 SYGVQD, per germline (reference sequence). This CDR3 is built from 15 residues. With 2 bases clipped from V and 6 bases from J, the junction kept 8 bases outside the gene matches. The CDR3 here is CASSEQGGRSDTQYF. As DNA, the CDR3 is TGCGCCAGCAGTGAGCAGGGAGGGCGATCTGATACGCAGTATTTT.

The rearrangement joins TRBV7-9 to TRBJ1-3; D not resolved. Trimming cost V 2 bases and J 0 bases, with 5 bases left between them. Germline V gene lookup returns CDR1 SEHNR and CDR2 FQNEAQ (reference sequence). The CDR3 loop spans 14 amino acids. CDR3 loop: CASSLSVSGNTIYF. CDR3 DNA sequence: TGTGCCAGCAGCTTATCAGTCTCTGGAAACACCATATATTTT. Looking up the rest from reference TRBV7-9 and TRBJ1-3 gives the full variable domain: DTGVSQNPRHKITKRGQNVTFRCDPISEHNRLYWYRQTLGQGPEFLTYFQNEAQLEKSRLLSDRFSAERPKGSFSTLEIQRTEQGDSAMYLCASSLSVSGNTIYFGEGSWLTVV.

The chain employs TRBV5-1 and TRBJ2-4, with a weak D call TRBD2 (7 bases). Trimming left V 1 base short and J 11 bases short, with 16 bases between. The CDR3 runs 14 residues. Looked up from germline, CDR1 is SGHRS and CDR2 is YFSETQ. CDR3 in DNA: TGCGCCAGCAGCTTGAATGACGGGGGGCAAGTTCAGTACTTC. Translating gives CASSLNDGGQVQYF.

V gene TRBV7-9 combines with J gene TRBJ2-7, with 8 bases identical to TRBD1. Germline trimming cut 5 bases from V and 0 bases from J; bases unmatched to any gene: 6. Looked up from germline, CDR1 is SEHNR and CDR2 is FQNEAQ (reference sequence). This CDR3 is built from 15 residues. CDR3 region: CASSIGQGLSYEQYF. The CDR3, as DNA: TGTGCCAGCAGCATCGGACAGGGCCTCTCCTACGAGCAGTACTTC.

V usage is TRBV11-3 and J usage is TRBJ2-3; tentatively, D is TRBD2 (5 bases). V lost 5 bases and J lost 1, with 10 bases in between. The germline CDR1 and CDR2 sequences are SGHNT and YENEEA. This CDR3 contains 14 residues. The CDR3 here is CASSAGGRTDTQYF. CDR3 coding DNA: TGTGCCAGCAGCGCGGGCGGCCGCACAGATACGCAGTATTTT.